These 6 T cell receptor beta chains were sequenced from one sample in a study of shared clonotypes between healthy human individuals. Some clones are missing from TCRdb's copy, which holds only in-frame ones; the method was immunoSEQ multiplex PCR. This sample carries over a million clones, more than 75% of them seen once, and the ten largest clones take 0.55% to 0.7%. Sequencing was done on a sample of memory CD4+ T cells from PBMCs. Subset: CD45RA-negative fraction. Receptor source: a man younger than 35 in good health. Some clones in this sample may be carry-over from other donors' samples.

The chain employs TRBV14 and TRBJ2-7; 10 positions agree with TRBD1. This CDR3 is built from 15 residues. Germline assignment: CDR1 SGHDN and CDR2 FVKESK. Unmatched junction bases numbered 6, after V lost 4 bases and J lost 3 bases. This chain's CDR3 is CASSRTGGRSYEQYF. CDR3 DNA: TGTGCCAGCAGCCGGACAGGGGGAAGGAGCTACGAGCAGTACTTC.

The chain joins TRBV4-3 to TRBJ1-2; D not certain. Per the germline V gene, CDR1 is LGHNA and CDR2 is YSLEER. The CDR3 contains 14 residues. Trimming cost V 4 bases and J 5 bases, with 14 bases left between them. The CDR3 loop reads CASSRSEGSYGYTF. CDR3 in DNA: TGCGCCAGCAGCCGCTCGGAGGGCAGTTATGGCTACACCTTC.

The CDR3 DNA reads as TGTGCCAGCAGCACCGGGACAGGGGGTCCCTTGAACACTGAAGCTTTCTTT. Translating it yields CASSTGTGGPLNTEAFF. The V and J genes are TRBV5-6 and TRBJ1-1; 11 nucleotides agree with TRBD1. The CDR3 totals 17 residues. V lost 4 bases and J lost 0; bases outside the gene matches: 8. Germline V gives CDR1 SGHDT, CDR2 YYEEEE.

The chain couples TRBV2 to TRBJ1-5; a weak D match, TRBD1 (5 bases). The germline V and J ends were trimmed by 4 bases and 3 bases, with 7 bases remaining between them. Germline CDR1 reads SNHLY; CDR2 reads FYNNEI. This CDR3 is built from 13 residues. The CDR3 reads CASSGDHNQPQHF. The DNA for the CDR3 is TGTGCCAGCAGTGGGGACCACAATCAGCCCCAGCATTTT.

J is TRBJ1-5 and V is TRBV4-1; 7 bases map to TRBD1. Germline CDR1 and CDR2: MGHRA and YSYEKL. This CDR3 spans 15 amino acids. V shed 0 bases and J 1 base; nucleotides not matched to a gene: 0. CDR3 sequence reads: CASSQETGSNQPQHF. The DNA of the CDR3 is TGCGCCAGCAGCCAAGAGACAGGGAGCAATCAGCCCCAGCATTTT.

The chain links TRBV2 to TRBJ2-5; 8 positions match TRBD2. This CDR3 comprises 15 residues. CDR1 and CDR2 from the germline V gene are SNHLY and FYNNEI. V was clipped by 7 bases and J by 4 bases; unmatched bases: 11. CDR3 protein: CASMSWSLAGETQYF. For the CDR3, the DNA is TGTGCCAGCATGTCATGGTCCCTAGCGGGAGAGACCCAGTACTTC.